This passage covers 21 T cell receptor beta chains from one sample sequenced in a study of long-term antiretroviral therapy in people with HIV. Survey-level immunoSEQ v3.0 assays were run. This table comes from immunoSEQ multiplex PCR, and its TCRdb copy is limited to in-frame clones, with some not included. The sample lists 10,000 or so clones, 70% to 80% occurring once. The sequencing used unsorted PBMCs, collected just under 3.2 years before starting antiretroviral therapy. The receptors shown here come from a man aged 35-49 years with HIV.

The chain links TRBV6-5 to TRBJ1-1; D gene unclear. CDR1 and CDR2 (germline): MNHEY, SVGAGI. The ends were cut back, 4 bases at V and 8 bases at J, with 17 bases in the middle. CDR3 size: 14 residues. The CDR3 loop reads CASSLGSLLGEAFF. DNA of the CDR3: TGTGCCAGCAGTTTGGGGTCCCTGCTCGGGGAAGCTTTCTTT.

This clone was detected a few times. The rearrangement uses TRBV2 and TRBJ1-3, with D tentatively TRBD1 (6 bases). V was cut by 9 bases and J by 9 bases, with 21 bases left in between. This CDR3 is 14 amino acids long. Per the germline V gene, CDR1 is SNHLY and CDR2 is FYNNEI. The CDR3 reads CASTTGTAAGTIYF. The CDR3 DNA follows: TGTGCCAGTACTACAGGGACGGCGGCGGGCACCATATATTTT.

The rearrangement joins TRBV19 to TRBJ1-1, with a possible D match to TRBD1 (6 bases). The CDR3 runs to 12 residues. The V and J ends lost 6 bases and 9 bases respectively, with 14 bases between them. Germline V gene sequence: CDR1 LNHDA, CDR2 SQIVND (reference sequence). This CDR3 is CASRLRTDKAFF. The CDR3 nucleotides are TGTGCCAGTAGACTTAGGACAGATAAAGCTTTCTTT.

J is TRBJ2-7 and V is TRBV9; 7 nucleotides agree with TRBD2. V lost 0 bases to trimming and J lost 5 bases; unmatched junction nucleotides: 5. Germline CDR1 is SGDLS and CDR2 is YYNGEE. This CDR3 has 14 amino acids. CDR3 residues: CASSVVGGEHEQYF. The CDR3 DNA follows: TGTGCCAGCAGCGTAGTGGGAGGGGAACACGAGCAGTACTTC.

This clone was seen a handful of times. The chain carries TRBV30 and TRBJ2-7; tentative D call: TRBD1 (7 bases). The CDR3 runs 15 residues. Trimming removed 4 bases at V and 12 bases at J, with 28 bases between. Germline V gene lookup returns CDR1 GTSNPN and CDR2 SVGIG (reference sequence). In DNA, the CDR3 is TGTGCCTGGACCCGTTGGACCGGGACAGCTAGCGTGGTGTACTTC. It yields the protein CAWTRWTGTASVVYF.

In this sample, this clone turned up once. V and J are TRBV7-9 and TRBJ2-1; TRBD2 matches at 7 bases. Losses at the gene ends were 0 bases for V and 5 bases for J; bases not matched to a gene: 10. CDR3 length equals 17 residues. Germline lookup yields CDR1 SEHNR and CDR2 FQNEAQ (reference sequence). CDR3 sequence (DNA): TGTGCCAGCAGCTTAGCAATTAGCGGGCCAACCGACAATGAGCAGTTCTTC. This sequence encodes CASSLAISGPTDNEQFF.

The table lists this clone with a few counts. The rearrangement uses TRBV5-1 and TRBJ2-7; possible D gene TRBD2, 6 bases. The CDR3 loop spans 15 amino acids. Germline V lookup: CDR1 SGHRS, CDR2 YFSETQ. V was trimmed by 0 bases and J by 2 bases, leaving 12 bases between them. In DNA form, the CDR3 reads TGCGCCAGCAGCTTGGGGTGGGAGGATACCTACGAGCAGTACTTC. Encoded protein: CASSLGWEDTYEQYF.

This rearrangement joins TRBV6-6 to TRBJ2-1; D unclear. Germline CDR1 MNHNY, CDR2 SVGAGI (reference sequence). There are 16 residues in the CDR3. The V gene lost 5 bases and the J gene lost 9 bases, with 23 bases spanning the gap. The CDR3 region is CASSPPTVPEVGEQFF. The CDR3 DNA sequence: TGTGCCAGCAGTCCGCCGACGGTCCCTGAAGTGGGTGAGCAGTTCTTC.

The gene calls are TRBV6-5 and TRBJ2-3; 12 bases map to TRBD2. The germline V gene encodes CDR1 MNHEY and CDR2 SVGAGI. V lost 7 bases to trimming and J lost 4 bases; unmatched junction nucleotides: 6. The CDR3 consists of 15 residues. The CDR3 bases are TGTGCCAGCACCCCGACTAGCGGGAGTGCAGATACGCAGTATTTT. Amino acid sequence: CASTPTSGSADTQYF.

The chain recombines TRBV5-1 with TRBJ1-1, with TRBD1 identical over 7 bases. The CDR3 runs to 16 residues. J was trimmed by 5 bases and V by 2 bases; bases with no gene match: 12. Per germline, CDR1 SGHRS and CDR2 YFSETQ. The DNA of the CDR3 is TGCGCCAGCAGCTTCGACCGCGACAGGGTGGGGACTGAAGCTTTCTTT. Its translation: CASSFDRDRVGTEAFF.

The chain links TRBV5-1 to TRBJ1-5; the D gene is possibly TRBD1 (6 bases). CDR1 SGHRS and CDR2 YFSETQ come from the germline V gene. The CDR3 sequence is 14 residues long. V lost 5 bases to trimming and J lost 5 bases, with 14 bases between them. The CDR3 region is CASSPDSPDQPQHF. In DNA, the CDR3 is TGCGCCAGCAGTCCGGACAGCCCCGATCAGCCCCAGCATTTT.

Comment on this clone: An end of the junction does not agree with germline; a read error may underlie this. The chain couples TRBV6-5 to TRBJ2-5; tentatively, D is TRBD1 (7 bases). The CDR3 runs to 13 residues. Germline values: CDR1 MNHEY, CDR2 SVGAGI. The CDR3 spells CASSYSRRAGQHF. As DNA, the CDR3 is TGTGCCAGCAGTTACTCGAGGCGGGCGGGACAGCACTTC.

The chain is built from TRBV5-4 and TRBJ2-3, with 9 bases fitting TRBD2. J was trimmed by 2 bases and V by 4 bases; bases with no gene match: 11. The CDR3 length is 17 residues. In germline, CDR1 is SGHNT, CDR2 YYREEE (reference sequence). The CDR3: CASSKLGTSTSTDTQYF. The CDR3, as DNA: TGTGCCAGCAGCAAGCTCGGGACTAGCACGTCCACAGATACGCAGTATTTT.

In its sample, this clone ranks as medium-sized. The chain has TRBV7-3 and TRBJ1-1, with 10 bases aligning to TRBD1. V lost 3 bases and J lost 4; bases outside the gene matches: 8. The CDR3 is made up of 16 amino acids. CDR1 is SGHTA, CDR2 FQGTGA, per germline. The CDR3 nucleotides read TGTGCCAGCAGCTTGACGGACAGGGGGGCTAGCACTGAAGCTTTCTTT. Amino acids: CASSLTDRGASTEAFF.

Concerning this clone itself: At one end the junction does not follow the germline gene, possibly because of a read error. The rearrangement links TRBV5-4 to TRBJ2-7; D is possibly TRBD1 or TRBD2 (5 bases each). CDR1 is SGHNT, CDR2 YYREEE, per germline (reference sequence). The CDR3 has 15 residues. The CDR3: CTQLSAEGPPHEQYF. CDR3 DNA: TGCACTCAGCTGTCCGCCGAGGGACCCCCCCACGAGCAGTACTTC.

The rearrangement joins TRBV15 to TRBJ2-3; 7 nucleotides line up with TRBD1. CDR1 and CDR2 from the germline V gene are LNHNV and YYDKDF (reference sequence). This CDR3 region has 15 residues. J gave up 5 bases and V 0 bases, and 5 bases lay outside the gene matches. This CDR3 reads CATSRDRGQVDTQYF. CDR3 coding DNA: TGTGCCACCAGCAGAGATAGGGGGCAGGTAGATACGCAGTATTTT.

This clone was detected a few times. The V and J genes are TRBV28 and TRBJ1-1, with D uncertain. The V end was cut by 10 bases, the J end by 1 base, with 7 bases between. Germline V gene lookup returns CDR1 MDHEN and CDR2 SYDVKM. The CDR3 covers 11 residues. CDR3 loop: CATNRNTEAFF. For the CDR3, the DNA is TGTGCCACAAACAGGAACACTGAAGCTTTCTTT.

V and J are TRBV27 and TRBJ2-7; D perhaps matches TRBD1 (5 bases). The germline CDR1 and CDR2 sequences are MNHEY and SMNVEV (reference sequence). CDR3 length: 12 residues. V gave up 8 bases and J gave up 5 bases, with 13 bases separating them. The CDR3 DNA follows: TGTGCCAGCGGGAAGGTAGGGGACGAGCAGTACTTC. Translation gives CASGKVGDEQYF.

This clone came up a few times. The chain joins TRBV7-2 to TRBJ1-3; no definite D call. CDR3 length equals 15 residues. V was pared by 1 base and J by 0 bases, with 7 bases between. Germline assignment: CDR1 SGHTA and CDR2 FQGNSA. The chain's CDR3 is CASSLGFASGNTIYF. The CDR3 DNA follows: TGTGCCAGCAGCTTAGGCTTCGCCTCTGGAAACACCATATATTTT.

V is TRBV30 and J is TRBJ2-5; 9 bases match TRBD2. The V gene's germline CDR1 is GTSNPN and CDR2 SVGIG (reference sequence). The junction had 2 bases not matched to a gene; V was cut back by 5 bases and J by 4 bases. CDR3 length equals 12 residues. Here the CDR3 reads CAWAAGGETQYF. The CDR3 DNA sequence: TGTGCCTGGGCAGCGGGAGGAGAGACCCAGTACTTC.

A few counts support this clone. V is TRBV7-3 and J is TRBJ2-2; D gene unclear. The germline V and J ends were trimmed by 5 bases and 7 bases, with 8 bases remaining between them. Looked up from germline, CDR1 is SGHTA and CDR2 is FQGTGA. This CDR3 comprises 12 residues. The CDR3 reads CASSPGNGELFF. CDR3 nucleotide sequence: TGTGCCAGCAGCCCCGGAAACGGGGAGCTGTTTTTT.